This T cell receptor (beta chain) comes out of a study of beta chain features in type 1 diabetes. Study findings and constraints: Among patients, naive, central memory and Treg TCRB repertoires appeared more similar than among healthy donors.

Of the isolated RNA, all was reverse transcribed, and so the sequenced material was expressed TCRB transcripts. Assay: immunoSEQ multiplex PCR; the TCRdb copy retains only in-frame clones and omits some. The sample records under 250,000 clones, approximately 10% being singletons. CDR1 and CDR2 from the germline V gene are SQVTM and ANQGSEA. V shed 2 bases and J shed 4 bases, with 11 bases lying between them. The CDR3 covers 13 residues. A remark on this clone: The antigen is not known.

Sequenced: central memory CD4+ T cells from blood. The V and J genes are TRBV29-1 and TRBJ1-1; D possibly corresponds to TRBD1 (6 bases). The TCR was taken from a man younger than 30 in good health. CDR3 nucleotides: TGCAGCGTTGAACCGGGGGCAGTCACTGAAGCTTTCTTT. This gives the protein CSVEPGAVTEAFF.